Listed below are T cell receptor beta chains from one sample, sequenced in a study of neurological immune-mediated disorders. TCRdb recomputed calls from the 5' RACE reads with MiXCR, one row per CDR3 protein. This sample has 70,000 to 95,000 distinct CDR3 sequences, with under 20% found just once. Sequencing used PBMCs. These receptors originate from a middle-aged woman in good health. Each CDR3 is given with its conserved first and last residue. The order of the fields is D gene, clone size, J gene, V gene, CDR3 DNA, CDR3 protein. D genes are given only for firm matches. Clone size is given for some rows only: seen once, a few or many times, or a class if the clone is expanded.

-	many	TRBJ2-3	TRBV6-2/TRBV6-3	TGTGCCAGCAGGTTTCGCCGGCGGGACATCACAGATACGCAGTATTTT	CASRFRRRDITDTQYF
-	many	TRBJ2-1	TRBV28	TGTGCCAGCAGCGTTTCCGGCTACAATGAGCAGTTCTTC	CASSVSGYNEQFF
TRBD1	many	TRBJ1-2	TRBV4-3	TGCGCCAGCAGCCAAAACGGACAGGAACTGATATATGGCTACACCTTC	CASSQNGQELIYGYTF
-	many	TRBJ2-3	TRBV2	TGTGCCAGCAGTGAAGCGGTCGGGGACAACACTAGCACAGATACGCAGTATTTT	CASSEAVGDNTSTDTQYF
TRBD1	many	TRBJ1-4	TRBV18	TGTGCCAGCTCCCCCGTGACAGGGGACCGTGGTGAAAAACTGTTTTTT	CASSPVTGDRGEKLFF
TRBD1	many	TRBJ1-1	TRBV20-1	TGCAGTGCTCGCCGGGACAGGACCATGAACACTGAAGCTTTCTTT	CSARRDRTMNTEAFF
TRBD1	few	TRBJ2-7	TRBV2	TGTGCCAGCTTCGAGGCTGGACAGGGGTACGAGCAGTACTTC	CASFEAGQGYEQYF
-	many	TRBJ1-6	TRBV5-5	TGTGCCAGCAGCTTGAGTATTGGTCCGAGAAGCTCCTATAATTCACCCCTCCACTTT	CASSLSIGPRSSYNSPLHF
-	-	TRBJ2-1	TRBV5-6	TGTGCCAGCAGCTTAAAACCCTACAATGAGCAGTTCTTC	CASSLKPYNEQFF
-	many	TRBJ2-7	TRBV5-1	TGCGCCAGCAGCTCGATTGACGCCGTGTACGAGCAGTACTTC	CASSSIDAVYEQYF
TRBD1	many	TRBJ1-1	TRBV11-1	TGTGCCAGCAGCTACGGACAGGGGAACACTGAAGCTTTCTTT	CASSYGQGNTEAFF
-	-	TRBJ2-7	TRBV5-1	TGCGCCAGCAGCTTGGCCGAGAGTTTAGGGCAGTACTTC	CASSLAESLGQYF
-	-	TRBJ2-1	TRBV27	TGTGCCAGCAGTTTGCAGCCTGGCCCCTTGGGCTCCTACAATGAGCAGTTCTTC	CASSLQPGPLGSYNEQFF
-	many	TRBJ2-5	TRBV7-2	TGTGCCAGCAGCTACACGAGGGGGGGCGGGGAGACCCAGTACTTC	CASSYTRGGGETQYF
-	few	TRBJ2-1	TRBV6-6	TGTGCCAGCAGTTACAATGGGGCCTACAATGAGCAGTTCTTC	CASSYNGAYNEQFF
-	many	TRBJ2-1	TRBV5-1	TGCGCCAGCAGCTTGGCCGGGACAAGCTCCTACAATGAGCAGTTCTTC	CASSLAGTSSYNEQFF
TRBD2	-	TRBJ2-2	TRBV6-2/TRBV6-3	TGTGCCAGCAGTACCCACCCAGCGGGGGAACTTAGGTGCACCGGGGAGCTGTTTTTT	CASSTHPAGELRCTGELFF
-	many	TRBJ2-1	TRBV24-1	TGTGCCACCAGTGATGCGGTGGGGGGGCCGGGAAATGAGCAGTTCTTC	CATSDAVGGPGNEQFF
TRBD2	-	TRBJ2-2	TRBV4-3	TGCGCCAGCAGCCAAGATAGGGGACTAGCGAGGGAGCTGTTTTTT	CASSQDRGLARELFF
TRBD2	-	TRBJ2-1	TRBV2	TGTGCCAGAGAGCTACTAGCGGGGCGCAATGAGCAGTTCTTC	CARELLAGRNEQFF
-	many	TRBJ2-3	TRBV5-6	TGTGCCAGCAGCTTCCCGGGCACAGATACGCAGTATTTT	CASSFPGTDTQYF
TRBD2	-	TRBJ2-1	TRBV6-4	TGTGCCAGCAGTGACTCTAAACTAGCGGGGGGGCGCAAGCAGTTCTTC	CASSDSKLAGGRKQFF
-	many	TRBJ2-3	TRBV27	TGTGCCAGCAGTTTATCGGGGATGAGGGATACGCAGTATTTT	CASSLSGMRDTQYF
-	many	TRBJ1-6	TRBV7-2	TGTGCCAGCAGCTTAGCAGGGTCCAATTCACCCCTCCACTTT	CASSLAGSNSPLHF
TRBD2	many	TRBJ2-5	TRBV7-2	TGTGCCAGCAGCTTAGTGGCTAGCGGGGAGGAGACCCAGTACTTC	CASSLVASGEETQYF
TRBD2	many	TRBJ2-4	TRBV20-1	TGCAGTGCTTATAGCGGGGGGGACAAAAACATTCAGTACTTC	CSAYSGGDKNIQYF
-	many	TRBJ1-4	TRBV20-1	TGCAGTGCTACCCGGGACGTTGAAAAACTGTTTTTT	CSATRDVEKLFF
-	many	TRBJ2-1	TRBV7-2	TGTGCCAGCAGCTTAAACGCGGCGGGGGCCTCCTACAATGAGCAGTTCTTC	CASSLNAAGASYNEQFF
-	many	TRBJ1-1	TRBV4-1	TGCGCCAGCAGCCAATACGGGAACACTGAAGCTTTCTTT	CASSQYGNTEAFF
-	many	TRBJ2-3	TRBV5-1	TGCGCCGGAGAGGATACGCAGTATTTT	CAGEDTQYF
-	many	TRBJ1-1	TRBV5-1	TGCGCCAGCAGACTTCGAGGCGAGAACACTGAAGCTTTCTTT	CASRLRGENTEAFF
TRBD2	-	TRBJ2-1	TRBV3-1	TGTGCCAGCAGCCAAGGGACTAGCGGGGGACCGGAGCAGTTCTTC	CASSQGTSGGPEQFF